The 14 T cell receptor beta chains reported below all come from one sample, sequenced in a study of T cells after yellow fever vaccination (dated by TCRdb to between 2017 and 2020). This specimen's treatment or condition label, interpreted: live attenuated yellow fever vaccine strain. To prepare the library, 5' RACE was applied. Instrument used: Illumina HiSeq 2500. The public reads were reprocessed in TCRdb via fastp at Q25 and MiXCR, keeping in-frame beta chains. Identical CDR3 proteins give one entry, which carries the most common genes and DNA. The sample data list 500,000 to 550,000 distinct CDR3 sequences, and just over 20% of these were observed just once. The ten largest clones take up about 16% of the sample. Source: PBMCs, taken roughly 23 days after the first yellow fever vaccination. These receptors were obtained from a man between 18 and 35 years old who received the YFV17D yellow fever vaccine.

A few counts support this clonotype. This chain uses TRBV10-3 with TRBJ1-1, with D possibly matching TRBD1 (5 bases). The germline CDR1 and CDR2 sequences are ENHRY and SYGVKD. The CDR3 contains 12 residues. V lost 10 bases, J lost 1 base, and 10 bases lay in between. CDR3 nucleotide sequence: TGTGCCACCATTGGACAGAACACTGAAGCTTTCTTT. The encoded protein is CATIGQNTEAFF.

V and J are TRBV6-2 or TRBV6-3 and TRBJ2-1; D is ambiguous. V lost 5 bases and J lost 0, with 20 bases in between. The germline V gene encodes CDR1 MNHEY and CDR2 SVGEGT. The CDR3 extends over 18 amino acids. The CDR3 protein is CASSRQGRPNPSYNEQFF. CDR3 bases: TGTGCCAGCAGTAGACAAGGAAGACCCAACCCCTCCTACAATGAGCAGTTCTTC.

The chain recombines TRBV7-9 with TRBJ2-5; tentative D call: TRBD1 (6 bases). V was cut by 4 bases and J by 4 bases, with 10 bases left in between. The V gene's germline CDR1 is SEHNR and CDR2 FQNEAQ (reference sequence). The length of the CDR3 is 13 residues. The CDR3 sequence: CASSSPQGETQYF. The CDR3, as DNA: TGTGCCAGCAGCTCTCCACAGGGAGAGACCCAGTACTTC.

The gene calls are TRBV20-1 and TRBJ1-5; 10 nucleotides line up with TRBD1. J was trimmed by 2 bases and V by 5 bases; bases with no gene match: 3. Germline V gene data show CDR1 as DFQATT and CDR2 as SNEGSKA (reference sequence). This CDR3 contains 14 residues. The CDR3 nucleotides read TGCAGTGCTTTGACAGGGGGCGGCAATCAGCCCCAGCATTTT. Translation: CSALTGGGNQPQHF.

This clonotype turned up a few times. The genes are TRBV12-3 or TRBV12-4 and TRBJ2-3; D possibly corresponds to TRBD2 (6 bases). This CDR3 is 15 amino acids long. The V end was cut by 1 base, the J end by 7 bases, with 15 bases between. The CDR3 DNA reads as TGTGCCAGCAGTTTAGGACGGGGGAAACGAAATACGCAGTATTTT. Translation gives CASSLGRGKRNTQYF.

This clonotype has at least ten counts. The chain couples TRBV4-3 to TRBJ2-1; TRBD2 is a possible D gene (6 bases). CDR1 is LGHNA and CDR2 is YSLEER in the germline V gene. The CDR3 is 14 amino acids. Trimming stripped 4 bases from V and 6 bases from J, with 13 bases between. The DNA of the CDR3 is TGCGCCAGCAGCCTTGACTCCGGGAGCAATGAGCAGTTCTTC. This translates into CASSLDSGSNEQFF.

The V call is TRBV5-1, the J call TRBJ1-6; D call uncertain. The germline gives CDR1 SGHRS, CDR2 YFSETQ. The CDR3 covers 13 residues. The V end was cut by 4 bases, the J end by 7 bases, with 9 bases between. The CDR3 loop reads CASSLSENSPLHF. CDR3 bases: TGCGCCAGCAGCCTTTCTGAGAATTCACCCCTCCACTTT.

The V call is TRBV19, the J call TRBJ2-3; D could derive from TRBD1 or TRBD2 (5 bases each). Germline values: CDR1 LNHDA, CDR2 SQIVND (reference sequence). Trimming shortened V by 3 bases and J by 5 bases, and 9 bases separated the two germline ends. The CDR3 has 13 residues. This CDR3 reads CASSIPGRDTQYF. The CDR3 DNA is TGTGCCAGTAGTATTCCAGGGAGAGATACGCAGTATTTT.

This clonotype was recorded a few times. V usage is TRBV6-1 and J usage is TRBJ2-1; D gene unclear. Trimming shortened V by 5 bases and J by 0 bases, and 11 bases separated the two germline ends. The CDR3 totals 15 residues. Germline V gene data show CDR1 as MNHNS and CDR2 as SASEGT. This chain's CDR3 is CASSPPYFSYNEQFF. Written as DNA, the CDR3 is TGTGCCAGCAGTCCCCCCTATTTCTCCTACAATGAGCAGTTCTTC.

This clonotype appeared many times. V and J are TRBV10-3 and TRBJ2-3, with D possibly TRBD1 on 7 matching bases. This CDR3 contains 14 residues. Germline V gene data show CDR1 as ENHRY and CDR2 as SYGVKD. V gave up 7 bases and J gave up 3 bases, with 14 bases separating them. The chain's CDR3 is CAIKGQGGTDTQYF. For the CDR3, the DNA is TGTGCCATCAAGGGGCAGGGGGGAACAGATACGCAGTATTTT.

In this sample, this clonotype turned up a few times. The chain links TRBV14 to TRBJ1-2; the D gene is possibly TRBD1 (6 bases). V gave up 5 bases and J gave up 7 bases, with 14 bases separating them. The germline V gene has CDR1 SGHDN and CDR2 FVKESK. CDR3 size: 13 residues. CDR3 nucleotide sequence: TGTGCCAGCAGCTCAAACTCGGGGGCTGGCTACACCTTC. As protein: CASSSNSGAGYTF. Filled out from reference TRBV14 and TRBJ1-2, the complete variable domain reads EAGVTQFPSHSVIEKGQTVTLRCDPISGHDNLYWYRRVMGKEIKFLLHFVKESKQDESGMPNNRFLAERTGGTYSTLKVQPAELEDSGVYFCASSSNSGAGYTFGSGTRLTVV.

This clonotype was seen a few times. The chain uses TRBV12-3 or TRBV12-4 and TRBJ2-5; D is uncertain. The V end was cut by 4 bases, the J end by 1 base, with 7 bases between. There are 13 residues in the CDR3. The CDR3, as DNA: TGTGCCAGCAGTTCGACGGCCCAAGAGACCCAGTACTTC. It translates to CASSSTAQETQYF.

CDR3 loop: CASSSAPFYGYTF. Written as DNA, the CDR3 is TGTGCCAGCAGTTCGGCTCCCTTTTATGGCTACACCTTC. The genes are TRBV6-5 and TRBJ1-2; no definite D call. CDR1 and CDR2 from the germline V gene are MNHEY and SVGAGI. The CDR3 extends over 13 amino acids. V lost 4 bases, J lost 5 bases, and 11 bases lay in between.

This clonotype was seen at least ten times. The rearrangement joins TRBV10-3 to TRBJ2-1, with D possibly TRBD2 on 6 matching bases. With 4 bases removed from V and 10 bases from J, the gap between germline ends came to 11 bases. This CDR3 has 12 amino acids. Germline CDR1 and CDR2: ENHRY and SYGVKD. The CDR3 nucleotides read TGTGCCATCAGTGGAACGGAGGGGGAGCAGTTCTTC. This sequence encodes CAISGTEGEQFF.